The 20 T cell receptor beta chains reported below all come from one sample, sequenced in a study of response to subunit inactivated influenza vaccine. TCRdb re-called the RT-PCR reads with MiXCR, one entry per CDR3 protein. There are 500,000 to 600,000 distinct CDR3 sequences in the sample; over 9% occur only once, and roughly 9.6% lies in the top ten. A further study also used this sample, focusing on T cells expressing NK-cell markers. Turning to that study: What made the TCR beta cDNA was 5'RACE template switching with UMIs.

The input for sequencing was PBMCs from blood, taken on the day of vaccination. These receptors were obtained from a man between 45 and 60 years old who received an inactivated influenza vaccine.

This clonotype appeared a few times. This chain links TRBV29-1 with TRBJ1-5; tentative D call: TRBD1 (5 bases). The CDR3 consists of 13 residues. The V and J ends lost 6 bases and 3 bases respectively, with 12 bases between them. The germline V gene has CDR1 SQVTM and CDR2 ANQGSEA. The DNA for the CDR3 is TGCAGCGTGGGGCCAGGGTTCAATCAGCCCCAGCATTTT. Amino acids: CSVGPGFNQPQHF.

The rearrangement links TRBV29-1 to TRBJ2-3; TRBD2 aligns across 14 bases. Germline CDR1 and CDR2: SQVTM and ANQGSEA. V was clipped by 2 bases and J by 7 bases; unmatched bases: 5. CDR3 length: 15 amino acids. CDR3 nucleotides: TGCAGCGTTGAACTGCGACTAGCGGGGGGGAATACGCAGTATTTT. Protein sequence: CSVELRLAGGNTQYF.

Worth noting for this clonotype: Because the CDR3 is missing its conserved closing phenylalanine or tryptophan, this is likely a read error. No DNA is shown, since the ends of the CDR3 on it are uncertain; the CDR3 is the one TCRdb lists. V gene TRBV3-1 combines with J gene TRBJ2-1. The CDR3 spans 13 amino acids, including both terminal residues. Per the germline V gene, CDR1 is LGHDT and CDR2 is YNNKEL (reference sequence). The CDR3 spells CASSQGTAASSFL.

The genes are TRBV3-1 and TRBJ2-6; D might be TRBD1 or TRBD2, each matching 5 bases. Germline CDR1 and CDR2: LGHDT and YNNKEL (reference sequence). CDR3 length: 15 amino acids. Trimming removed 4 bases at V and 5 bases at J, with 12 bases between. The CDR3 DNA follows: TGTGCCAGCAGCCCGGGACGGATAAGGGCCAACGTCCTGACTTTC. This encodes CASSPGRIRANVLTF.

Only a few counts were recorded for this clonotype. J is TRBJ2-2 and V is TRBV18, with D perhaps TRBD2 (5 bases). Trimming shortened V by 2 bases and J by 0 bases, and 10 bases separated the two germline ends. Germline V gene lookup returns CDR1 KGHSH and CDR2 LQKENI. This CDR3 has 16 amino acids. Here the CDR3 reads CASSPASGANTGELFF. Written as DNA, the CDR3 is TGTGCCAGCTCACCAGCCAGCGGCGCGAACACCGGGGAGCTGTTTTTT.

The genes are TRBV5-1 and TRBJ2-1, with 9 bases that match TRBD1. The V gene's germline CDR1 is SGHRS and CDR2 YFSETQ. V gave up 4 bases and J gave up 1 base; unmatched junction bases: 6. The CDR3 runs 16 residues. CDR3 amino acids: CASSPAGTGSYNEQFF. For the CDR3, the DNA is TGCGCCAGCAGCCCAGCAGGGACAGGGTCCTACAATGAGCAGTTCTTC.

This rearrangement joins TRBV20-1 to TRBJ2-1; the D gene is possibly TRBD2 (5 bases). There are 15 residues in the CDR3. Germline CDR1 DFQATT, CDR2 SNEGSKA (reference sequence). V was clipped by 1 base and J by 8 bases, with 18 bases between them. CDR3 in DNA: TGCAGTGCTAGAGGCAGAACTAGTACGTCCTATGAGCAGTTCTTC. It translates to CSARGRTSTSYEQFF.

The chain combines TRBV24-1 with TRBJ2-3; no clear D gene. This CDR3 is built from 16 residues. Between the trimmed V and J ends, which lost 2 bases and 6 bases, there was a span of 17 bases. Germline CDR1 KGHDR, CDR2 SFDVKD. The CDR3, as DNA: TGTGCCACCAGTGATTATCCAGGCCGGAAAGGGGATACGCAGTATTTT. It translates to CATSDYPGRKGDTQYF.

The gene calls are TRBV20-1 and TRBJ2-1, with 10 nucleotides matching TRBD1. Germline V gives CDR1 DFQATT, CDR2 SNEGSKA (reference sequence). The CDR3 has 15 amino acids. Trimming cost V 5 bases and J 14 bases; bases outside gene matches: 18. The CDR3 reads CSALPRDRGLLDKFF. CDR3 DNA: TGCAGTGCTTTGCCCCGGGACAGGGGCCTTTTGGATAAGTTCTTC.

This sequence joins TRBV19 and TRBJ2-1; 13 bases fit TRBD2. Germline CDR1 is LNHDA and CDR2 is SQIVND (reference sequence). The CDR3 is 15 amino acids. The V segment lost 3 bases and the J segment 8 bases; nucleotides outside the gene matches: 4. As DNA, the CDR3 is TGTGCCAGTAGTATTGGACTAGCGGGAGCCTATGAGCAGTTCTTC. Amino acid sequence: CASSIGLAGAYEQFF. Complete variable domain (other parts from reference TRBV19 and TRBJ2-1): DGGITQSPKYLFRKEGQNVTLSCEQNLNHDAMYWYRQDPGQGLRLIYYSQIVNDFQKGDIAEGYSVSREKKESFPLTVTSAQKNPTAFYLCASSIGLAGAYEQFFGPGTRLTVL.

The chain combines TRBV6-1 with TRBJ2-6, with 9 bases matching TRBD2. CDR1 is MNHNS and CDR2 is SASEGT in the germline V gene. The CDR3 length is 18 residues. Trimming at V came to 5 bases and at J to 0 bases, leaving 8 bases not matched to a gene. CDR3 sequence (DNA): TGTGCCAGCAGTCCTTTCATTAGCGGGAGCTCTGGGGCCAACGTCCTGACTTTC. This sequence encodes CASSPFISGSSGANVLTF.

This clonotype was found a few times. This rearrangement joins TRBV6-2 or TRBV6-3 to TRBJ2-1; 8 bases line up with TRBD2. CDR1 and CDR2 from the germline V gene are MNHEY and SVGEGT. The CDR3 covers 15 residues. Germline trimming cut 2 bases from V and 7 bases from J; bases unmatched to any gene: 7. This chain's CDR3 is CASSYRWGGGNEQFF. The CDR3 DNA reads TGTGCCAGCAGTTACAGGTGGGGCGGGGGGAATGAGCAGTTCTTC.

This chain links TRBV7-9 with TRBJ2-7, with a possible D match to TRBD2 (5 bases). The V end lost 1 base, the J end lost 0 bases, and 13 bases lay between the germline ends. The CDR3 loop spans 16 amino acids. Germline values: CDR1 SEHNR, CDR2 FQNEAQ (reference sequence). The DNA of the CDR3 is TGTGCCAGCAGCTTAGGTCGGTCAACTAGCTCCTACGAGCAGTACTTC. Its translation: CASSLGRSTSSYEQYF.

This clonotype was picked up a small number of times. This chain links TRBV29-1 with TRBJ2-6; D remains ambiguous. The CDR3 spans 13 residues. Per the germline V gene, CDR1 is SQVTM and CDR2 is ANQGSEA. V was shortened by 5 bases and J by 0 bases, with 5 bases between the two germline ends. CDR3 in amino acids: CSVQISGANVLTF. The DNA for the CDR3 is TGCAGCGTTCAGATCTCTGGGGCCAACGTCCTGACTTTC.

This clonotype was counted a single time. The J gene is TRBJ2-1, the V gene TRBV19, with 12 bases lining up with TRBD2. The CDR3 runs 17 residues. The germline CDR1 and CDR2 sequences are LNHDA and SQIVND (reference sequence). Trimming removed 3 bases from V and 7 bases from J; junction bases left unmatched: 10. CDR3 in DNA: TGTGCCAGTAGTATTAGGGCTAGCGGGAGGGCGGGGAATGAGCAGTTCTTC. Translated: CASSIRASGRAGNEQFF.

This clonotype was counted only a few times. V is TRBV28 and J is TRBJ2-7; 11 bases agree with TRBD1. Per germline, CDR1 MDHEN and CDR2 SYDVKM. V was clipped by 5 bases and J by 3 bases; unmatched bases: 9. This CDR3 is built from 16 residues. The CDR3 coding sequence is TGTGCCAGCAGTCCGCCCCAGGACAGGGGGCTCTACGAGCAGTACTTC. Its translation is CASSPPQDRGLYEQYF.

The chain uses TRBV6-2 or TRBV6-3 and TRBJ2-1, with 10 bases that match TRBD2. The germline V gene has CDR1 MNHEY and CDR2 SVGEGT. The CDR3 is 16 amino acids. V was clipped by 0 bases and J by 7 bases; unmatched bases: 6. The CDR3 DNA reads as TGTGCCAGCAGTTACTCGAGGGGACTAGCGAGAAATGAGCAGTTCTTC. Amino acid sequence: CASSYSRGLARNEQFF.

Ten or more counts support this clonotype. This rearrangement joins TRBV20-1 to TRBJ1-2, with 8 bases that match TRBD1. CDR3 length equals 14 residues. Germline loops: CDR1 DFQATT, CDR2 SNEGSKA (reference sequence). V was clipped by 0 bases and J by 6 bases; unmatched bases: 6. This CDR3 reads CSARDGRGPNGYTF. In DNA form, the CDR3 reads TGCAGTGCTAGAGATGGCAGGGGGCCTAATGGCTACACCTTC.

This clonotype was counted ten times or more. The chain couples TRBV29-1 to TRBJ1-1; 9 nucleotides line up with TRBD1. V dropped 6 bases and J dropped 3; count of bases not matched to a gene: 8. This CDR3 is built from 14 residues. The germline V gene has CDR1 SQVTM and CDR2 ANQGSEA. DNA of the CDR3: TGCAGCGTCGCGGACAGGGGAGGGCACACTGAAGCTTTCTTT. Protein product: CSVADRGGHTEAFF.

The V and J genes are TRBV7-8 and TRBJ2-1, with 7 bases aligning to TRBD2. The CDR3 extends over 15 amino acids. Germline-derived CDR1 and CDR2 are SGHVS and FQNEAQ. The ends lost 0 bases at V and 2 bases at J; junction bases unmatched: 1. CDR3 bases: TGTGCCAGCAGCTTAGCAACTAGCGCCTACAATGAGCAGTTCTTC. As protein: CASSLATSAYNEQFF.